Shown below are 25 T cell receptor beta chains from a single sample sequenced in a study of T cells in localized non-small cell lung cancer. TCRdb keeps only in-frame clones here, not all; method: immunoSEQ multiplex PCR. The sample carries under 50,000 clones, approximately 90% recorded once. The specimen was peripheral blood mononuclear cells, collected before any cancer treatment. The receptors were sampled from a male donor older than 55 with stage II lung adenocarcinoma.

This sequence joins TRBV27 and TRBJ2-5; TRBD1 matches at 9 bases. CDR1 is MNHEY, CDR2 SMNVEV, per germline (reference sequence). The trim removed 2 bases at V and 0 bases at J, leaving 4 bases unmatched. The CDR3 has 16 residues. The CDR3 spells CASSLGTGPYQETQYF. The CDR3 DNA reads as TGTGCCAGCAGTTTAGGGACAGGGCCGTACCAAGAGACCCAGTACTTC.

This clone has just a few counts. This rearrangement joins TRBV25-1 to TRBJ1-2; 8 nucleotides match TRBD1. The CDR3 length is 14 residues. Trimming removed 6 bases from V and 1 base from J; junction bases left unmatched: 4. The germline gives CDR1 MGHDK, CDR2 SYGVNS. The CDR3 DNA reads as TGTGCCAGCAGCGAAGACAGGGGTAACTATGGCTACACCTTC. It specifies CASSEDRGNYGYTF.

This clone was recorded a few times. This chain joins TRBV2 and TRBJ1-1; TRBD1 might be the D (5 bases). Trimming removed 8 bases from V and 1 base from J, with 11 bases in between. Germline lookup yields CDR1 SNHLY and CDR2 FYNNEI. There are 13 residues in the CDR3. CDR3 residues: CASGLDTNTEAFF. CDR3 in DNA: TGTGCCAGCGGGCTGGACACGAACACTGAAGCTTTCTTT.

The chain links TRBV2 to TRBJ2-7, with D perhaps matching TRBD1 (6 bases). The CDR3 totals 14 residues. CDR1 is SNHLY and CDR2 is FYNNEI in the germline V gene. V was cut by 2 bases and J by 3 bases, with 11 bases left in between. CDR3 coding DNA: TGTGCCAGCAGTGAAAGGGGGAGCCACTACGAGCAGTACTTC. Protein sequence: CASSERGSHYEQYF.

CDR3 nucleotide sequence: TGCAGCGTGAGTCCCGGGACAGGCTGGGGCTACACCTTC. As protein: CSVSPGTGWGYTF. The genes are TRBV29-1 and TRBJ1-2; 8 bases are a match to TRBD1. The trim removed 6 bases at V and 8 bases at J, leaving 11 bases unmatched. The CDR3 is 13 residues long. Germline-derived CDR1 and CDR2 are SQVTM and ANQGSEA. Together with reference TRBV29-1 and TRBJ1-2, the CDR3 gives the full variable domain: SAVISQKPSRDICQRGTSLTIQCQVDSQVTMMFWYRQQPGQSLTLIATANQGSEATYESGFVIDKFPISRPNLTFSTLTVSNMSPEDSSIYLCSVSPGTGWGYTFGSGTRLTVV.

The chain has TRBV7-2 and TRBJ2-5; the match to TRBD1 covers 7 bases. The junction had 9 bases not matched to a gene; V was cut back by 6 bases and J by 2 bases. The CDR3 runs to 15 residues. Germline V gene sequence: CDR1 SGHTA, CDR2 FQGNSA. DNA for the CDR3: TGTGCCAGCAGGGGATTGGGACAGCCACAAGAGACCCAGTACTTC. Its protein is CASRGLGQPQETQYF.

The CDR3: CASGWDGRETQYF. In nucleotides, the CDR3 is TGTGCTAGTGGTTGGGACGGGAGGGAGACCCAGTACTTC. This chain connects TRBV12-5 to TRBJ2-5; 7 bases line up with TRBD2. The CDR3 consists of 13 residues. CDR1 is LGHNT, CDR2 FRNRAP, per germline. Trimming took 4 bases from V and 5 from J; bases not matched to a gene: 4.

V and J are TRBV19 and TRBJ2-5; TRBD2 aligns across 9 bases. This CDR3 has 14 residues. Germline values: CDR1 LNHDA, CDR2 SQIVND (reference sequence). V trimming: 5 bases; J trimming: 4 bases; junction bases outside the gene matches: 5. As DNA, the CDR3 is TGTGCCAGTAGTGTTCGACTAGCGGCAGAGACCCAGTACTTC. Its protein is CASSVRLAAETQYF.

The CDR3 DNA follows: TGCGCCAGCAGCCAAGACACGGAAAAACTGTTTTTT. Translated, it gives CASSQDTEKLFF. The chain links TRBV5-1 to TRBJ1-4; D is undetermined. The germline CDR1 and CDR2 sequences are SGHRS and YFSETQ. This CDR3 has 12 residues. V gave up 4 bases and J gave up 8 bases, with 9 bases separating them.

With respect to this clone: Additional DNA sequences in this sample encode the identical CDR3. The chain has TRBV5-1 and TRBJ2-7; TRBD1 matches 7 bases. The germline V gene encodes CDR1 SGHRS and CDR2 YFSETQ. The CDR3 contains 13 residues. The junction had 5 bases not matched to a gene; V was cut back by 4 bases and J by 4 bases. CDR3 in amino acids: CASSPGTVYEQYF. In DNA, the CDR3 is TGCGCCAGCAGCCCTGGGACAGTTTACGAGCAGTACTTC.

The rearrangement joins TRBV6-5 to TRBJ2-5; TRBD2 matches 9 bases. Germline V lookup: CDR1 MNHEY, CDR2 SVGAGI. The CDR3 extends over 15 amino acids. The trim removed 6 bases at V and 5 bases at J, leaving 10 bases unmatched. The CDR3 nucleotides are TGTGCCAGCAGCCCAGAGGGACTAGCCTCGGAGACCCAGTACTTC. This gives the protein CASSPEGLASETQYF.

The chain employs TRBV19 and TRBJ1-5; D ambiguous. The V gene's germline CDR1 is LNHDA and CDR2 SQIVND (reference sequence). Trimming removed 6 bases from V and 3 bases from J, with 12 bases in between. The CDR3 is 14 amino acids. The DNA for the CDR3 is TGTGCCAGTAGGGAGTGGGGTGCCAATCAGCCCCAGCATTTT. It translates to CASREWGANQPQHF.

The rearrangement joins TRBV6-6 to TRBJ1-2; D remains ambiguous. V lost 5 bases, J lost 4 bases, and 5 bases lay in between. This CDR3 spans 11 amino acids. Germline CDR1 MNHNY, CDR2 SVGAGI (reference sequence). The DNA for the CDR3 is TGTGCCAGCAGTCAAACCTATGGCTACACCTTC. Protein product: CASSQTYGYTF.

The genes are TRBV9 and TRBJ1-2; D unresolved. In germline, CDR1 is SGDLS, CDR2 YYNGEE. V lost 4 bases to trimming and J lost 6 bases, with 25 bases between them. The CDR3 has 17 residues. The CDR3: CASSPQLRASKENGYTF. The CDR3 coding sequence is TGTGCCAGCAGCCCCCAACTCCGGGCCTCTAAAGAAAATGGCTACACCTTC. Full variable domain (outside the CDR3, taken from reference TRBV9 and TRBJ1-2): DSGVTQTPKHLITATGQRVTLRCSPRSGDLSVYWYQQSLDQGLQFLIQYYNGEERAKGNILERFSAQQFPDLHSELNLSSLELGDSALYFCASSPQLRASKENGYTFGSGTRLTVV.

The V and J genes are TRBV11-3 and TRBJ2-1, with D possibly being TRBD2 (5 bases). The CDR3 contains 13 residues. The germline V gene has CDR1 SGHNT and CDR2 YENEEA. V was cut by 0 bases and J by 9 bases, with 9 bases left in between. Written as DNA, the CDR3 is TGTGCCAGCAGCTTAGACTCGGCGGGTGAGCAGTTCTTC. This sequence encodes CASSLDSAGEQFF.

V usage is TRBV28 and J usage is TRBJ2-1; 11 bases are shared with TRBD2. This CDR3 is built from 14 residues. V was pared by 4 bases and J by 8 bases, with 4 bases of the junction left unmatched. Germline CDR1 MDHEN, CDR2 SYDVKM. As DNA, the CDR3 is TGTGCCAGCAGTTCCGGGACTAGCGGCGATGAGCAGTTCTTC. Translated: CASSSGTSGDEQFF.

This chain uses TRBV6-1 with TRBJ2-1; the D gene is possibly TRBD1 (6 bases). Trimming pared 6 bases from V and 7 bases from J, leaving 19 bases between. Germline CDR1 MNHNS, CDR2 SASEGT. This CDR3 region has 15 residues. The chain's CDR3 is CASSSDRLILNEQFF. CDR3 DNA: TGTGCCAGCAGCTCCGACAGGCTGATACTAAATGAGCAGTTCTTC.

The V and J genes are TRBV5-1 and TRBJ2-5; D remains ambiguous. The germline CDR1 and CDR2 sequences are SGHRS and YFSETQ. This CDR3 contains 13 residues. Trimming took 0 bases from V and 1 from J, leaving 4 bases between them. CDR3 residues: CASSLGRQETQYF. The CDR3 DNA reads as TGCGCCAGCAGCTTGGGACGCCAAGAGACCCAGTACTTC.

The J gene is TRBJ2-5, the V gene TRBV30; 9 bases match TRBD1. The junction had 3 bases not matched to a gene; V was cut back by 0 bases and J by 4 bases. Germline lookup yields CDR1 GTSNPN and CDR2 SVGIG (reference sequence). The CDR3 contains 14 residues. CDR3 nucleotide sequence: TGTGCCTGGAGTGTAGGGACAGGGCGAGAGACCCAGTACTTC. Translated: CAWSVGTGRETQYF.

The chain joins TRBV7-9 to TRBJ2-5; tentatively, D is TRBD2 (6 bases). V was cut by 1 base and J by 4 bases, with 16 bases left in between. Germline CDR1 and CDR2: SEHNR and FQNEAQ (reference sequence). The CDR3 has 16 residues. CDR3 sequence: CASSLVVGGPVETQYF. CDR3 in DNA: TGTGCCAGCAGCTTAGTAGTAGGAGGGCCGGTAGAGACCCAGTACTTC.

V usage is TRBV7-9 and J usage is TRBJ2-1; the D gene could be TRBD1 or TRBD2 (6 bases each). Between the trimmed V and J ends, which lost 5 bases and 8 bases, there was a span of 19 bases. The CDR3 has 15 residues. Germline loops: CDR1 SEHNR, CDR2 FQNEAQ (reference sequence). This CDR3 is CASSPGAGPAYEQFF. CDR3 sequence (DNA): TGTGCCAGCAGCCCGGGGGCAGGGCCGGCCTATGAGCAGTTCTTC.

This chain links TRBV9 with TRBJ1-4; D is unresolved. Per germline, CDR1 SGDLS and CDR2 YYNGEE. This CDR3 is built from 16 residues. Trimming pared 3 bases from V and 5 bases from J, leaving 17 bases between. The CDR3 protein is CASSAGSAVLNEKLFF. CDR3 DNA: TGTGCCAGCAGCGCCGGCTCGGCGGTATTAAATGAAAAACTGTTTTTT.

CDR3 bases: TGTGCCAGCCAACAGGGGGCATATACTGAAGCTTTCTTT. Protein: CASQQGAYTEAFF. This sequence joins TRBV6-5 and TRBJ1-1; 9 bases are a match to TRBD1. The CDR3 extends over 13 amino acids. Germline trimming cut 8 bases from V and 5 bases from J; bases unmatched to any gene: 6. Germline assignment: CDR1 MNHEY and CDR2 SVGAGI.

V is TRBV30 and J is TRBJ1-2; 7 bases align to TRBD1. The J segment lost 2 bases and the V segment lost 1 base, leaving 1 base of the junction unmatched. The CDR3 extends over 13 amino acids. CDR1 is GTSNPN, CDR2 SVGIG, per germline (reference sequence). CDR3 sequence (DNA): TGTGCCTGGAGTGGACAGGGCAACTATGGCTACACCTTC. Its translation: CAWSGQGNYGYTF.

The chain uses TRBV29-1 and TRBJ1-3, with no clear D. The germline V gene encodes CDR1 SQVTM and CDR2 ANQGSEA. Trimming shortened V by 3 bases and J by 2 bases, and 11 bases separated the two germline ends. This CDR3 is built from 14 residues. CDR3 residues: CSVDSGLPGNTIYF. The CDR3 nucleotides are TGCAGCGTTGATTCGGGCTTACCTGGAAACACCATATATTTT.